These 24 T cell receptor beta chains originate from one sample sequenced in a study of blood T cell repertoires in COVID-19 (TCRdb year 2020). The library was generated by the immunoSEQ multiplex PCR assay. The table was pulled from immuneACCESS by TCRdb, which kept in-frame rearrangements only. Such tables lose some clones; where checked, under half of the loss comes from unresolved V genes, and the rest has no known cause. This sample is represented by around 250,000 clones; about four fifths of them were singletons. Approximately 6% of the sample is taken by the ten largest. What was sequenced was peripheral blood. The receptor set was obtained from an elderly man with acute or convalescent COVID-19.

The rearrangement joins TRBV9 to TRBJ1-6, with TRBD1 identical over 8 bases. Germline CDR1 SGDLS, CDR2 YYNGEE. V shed 9 bases and J 5 bases; nucleotides not matched to a gene: 4. The CDR3 is made up of 13 amino acids. The CDR3 bases are TGTGCCACCGGGGGACAGGATAATTCACCCCTCCACTTT. It codes for CATGGQDNSPLHF.

The chain employs TRBV5-4 and TRBJ2-3; 9 positions match TRBD1. This CDR3 has 15 amino acids. Germline V gives CDR1 SGHNT, CDR2 YYREEE (reference sequence). Trimming took 3 bases from V and 3 from J; bases not matched to a gene: 5. The CDR3 DNA reads TGTGCCAGCAGCTCCACAGGGGGCCGGACAGATACGCAGTATTTT. Its translation: CASSSTGGRTDTQYF.

V usage is TRBV29-1 and J usage is TRBJ1-1; D remains unclear. Germline CDR1 reads SQVTM; CDR2 reads ANQGSEA. CDR3 length: 11 residues. V lost 6 bases to trimming and J lost 0 bases, with 5 bases between them. CDR3 protein: CSVALNTEAFF. The CDR3 DNA sequence: TGCAGCGTGGCCCTGAACACTGAAGCTTTCTTT.

The chain uses TRBV20-1 and TRBJ2-5; the match to TRBD2 covers 10 bases. Germline V gene data show CDR1 as DFQATT and CDR2 as SNEGSKA (reference sequence). The junction had 14 bases not matched to a gene; V was cut back by 5 bases and J by 2 bases. There are 17 residues in the CDR3. In DNA form, the CDR3 reads TGCAGTGCTGGTGGGGAGCTAGCGGGAGTGCTACAAGAGACCCAGTACTTC. Encoded protein: CSAGGELAGVLQETQYF.

The rearrangement joins TRBV12-3 or TRBV12-4 to TRBJ2-4; possibly TRBD2 for D (6 bases). The V and J ends lost 2 bases and 15 bases respectively, with 11 bases between them. This CDR3 is 11 amino acids long. The CDR3 is CASSLNGLLYF. The CDR3 DNA sequence: TGTGCCAGCAGTTTAAACGGACTATTGTACTTC.

This rearrangement joins TRBV2 to TRBJ1-2; D remains ambiguous. V was clipped by 1 base and J by 8 bases, with 14 bases between them. The CDR3 length is 14 residues. Per germline, CDR1 SNHLY and CDR2 FYNNEI. The CDR3 loop reads CASSEGGPLIGYTF. CDR3 nucleotides: TGTGCCAGCAGTGAAGGAGGTCCGCTTATAGGCTACACCTTC.

This chain connects TRBV7-2 to TRBJ2-1, with 10 bases fitting TRBD2. After removal of 0 bases from V and 4 bases from J, the junction contained 6 bases not matched to a gene. The CDR3 has 17 residues. Germline CDR1 SGHTA, CDR2 FQGNSA. This CDR3 is CASSLASAGGWYNEQFF. In nucleotides, the CDR3 is TGTGCCAGCAGCTTAGCCTCAGCGGGGGGGTGGTACAATGAGCAGTTCTTC.

The sample holds many counts of this clone. The chain carries TRBV7-9 and TRBJ1-6, with D uncertain. Germline lookup yields CDR1 SEHNR and CDR2 FQNEAQ (reference sequence). The CDR3 length is 14 residues. Trimming cost V 3 bases and J 5 bases, with 8 bases left between them. This CDR3 is CASSFSSDNSPLHF. The CDR3 nucleotides are TGTGCCAGCAGCTTTTCCAGTGATAATTCACCCCTCCACTTT.

The chain couples TRBV6-5 to TRBJ1-1, with D possibly TRBD1 on 6 matching bases. The CDR3 covers 14 residues. The germline V gene encodes CDR1 MNHEY and CDR2 SVGAGI. The germline V and J ends were trimmed by 6 bases and 2 bases, with 13 bases remaining between them. CDR3 sequence reads: CASRPRQVNTEAFF. In DNA, the CDR3 is TGTGCCAGCAGGCCCCGACAGGTAAACACTGAAGCTTTCTTT.

The chain uses TRBV12-3 or TRBV12-4 and TRBJ1-2; unclear D gene. The CDR3 contains 13 residues. With 2 bases removed from V and 4 bases from J, the gap between germline ends came to 8 bases. The CDR3 DNA is TGTGCCAGCAGTTTAATGCCGGGCTATGGCTACACCTTC. It translates to CASSLMPGYGYTF.

V usage is TRBV5-5 and J usage is TRBJ1-2; 8 bases fit TRBD1. CDR1 SGHKS and CDR2 YYEKEE come from the germline V gene (reference sequence). Trimming cost V 3 bases and J 9 bases; bases outside gene matches: 7. This CDR3 has 13 residues. The CDR3 coding sequence is TGTGCCAGCAGCTCGACAGGGGTGGCTAGCTACACCTTC. This translates into CASSSTGVASYTF. The entire variable domain, with the rest obtained from reference TRBV5-5 and TRBJ1-2, is as follows: DAGVTQSPTHLIKTRGQQVTLRCSPISGHKSVSWYQQVLGQGPQFIFQYYEKEERGRGNFPDRFSARQFPNYSSELNVNALLLGDSALYLCASSSTGVASYTFGSGTRLTVV.

The V call is TRBV18, the J call TRBJ1-3; TRBD1 matches at 9 bases. The V and J ends lost 3 bases and 4 bases, in that order; junction bases with no gene match: 7. Germline V gives CDR1 KGHSH, CDR2 LQKENI. This CDR3 contains 16 residues. In nucleotides, the CDR3 is TGTGCCAGCTCACCGACCGGGACAGGGAAGGGAAACACCATATATTTT. Protein product: CASSPTGTGKGNTIYF.

This clone has more than one count but fewer than ten. The genes are TRBV19 and TRBJ1-5, with 8 bases fitting TRBD1. Germline CDR1 is LNHDA and CDR2 is SQIVND (reference sequence). After removal of 4 bases from V and 7 bases from J, the junction contained 6 bases not matched to a gene. CDR3 size: 14 residues. CDR3 residues: CASSNIRGRQPQHF. The DNA of the CDR3 is TGTGCCAGTAGTAACATCAGGGGGCGGCAGCCCCAGCATTTT. Together with reference TRBV19 and TRBJ1-5, the CDR3 gives the full variable domain: DGGITQSPKYLFRKEGQNVTLSCEQNLNHDAMYWYRQDPGQGLRLIYYSQIVNDFQKGDIAEGYSVSREKKESFPLTVTSAQKNPTAFYLCASSNIRGRQPQHFGDGTRLSIL.

The chain carries TRBV3-1 (or the pseudogene TRBV3-2) and TRBJ2-7; the D is unclear. Trimming pared 0 bases from V and 2 bases from J, leaving 8 bases between. The germline V gene has CDR1 LGHDT and CDR2 YNNKEL (reference sequence). This CDR3 spans 14 amino acids. CDR3 protein: CASSQELLTYEQYF. The CDR3 region has the DNA TGTGCCAGCAGCCAAGAACTCCTTACCTACGAGCAGTACTTC.

DNA for the CDR3: TGTGCCAGCACCATAGCGGGCGGAGTGAGGTATACGCAGTATTTT. Its translation is CASTIAGGVRYTQYF. The genes are TRBV27 and TRBJ2-3, with 7 bases aligning to TRBD2. There are 15 residues in the CDR3. Germline CDR1 reads MNHEY; CDR2 reads SMNVEV (reference sequence). The ends lost 7 bases at V and 7 bases at J; junction bases unmatched: 14.

The chain recombines TRBV27 with TRBJ1-2, with D possibly being TRBD1 (6 bases). CDR1 and CDR2 (germline): MNHEY, SMNVEV (reference sequence). V shed 3 bases and J shed 2 bases, with 19 bases lying between them. CDR3 size: 17 residues. For the CDR3, the DNA is TGTGCCAGCAGTTTTCAAGTGGGACACATGGGGAACTATGGCTACACCTTC. Translation gives CASSFQVGHMGNYGYTF.

The chain uses TRBV3-1 (or the pseudogene TRBV3-2) and TRBJ2-1, with 7 bases aligning to TRBD2. The CDR3 covers 15 residues. In germline, CDR1 is LGHDT, CDR2 YNNKEL (reference sequence). Trimming cost V 1 base and J 5 bases; bases outside gene matches: 5. This CDR3 is CASSQGASGHNEQFF. As DNA, the CDR3 is TGTGCCAGCAGCCAAGGGGCTAGCGGACACAATGAGCAGTTCTTC.

This rearrangement joins TRBV6-1 to TRBJ2-1; perhaps TRBD2 as D (6 bases). Germline CDR1 is MNHNS and CDR2 is SASEGT. CDR3 size: 15 residues. Trimming cost V 1 base and J 5 bases, with 12 bases left between them. The CDR3: CASSEELARHNEQFF. As DNA, the CDR3 is TGTGCCAGCAGTGAAGAGCTAGCGCGACACAATGAGCAGTTCTTC.

CDR3: CASSFLSGRGTYNEQFF. The CDR3 nucleotides read TGTGCCAGCAGCTTTTTGTCGGGCAGGGGAACCTACAATGAGCAGTTCTTC. The J gene is TRBJ2-1, the V gene TRBV5-4, with D perhaps TRBD1 (6 bases). The germline V gene has CDR1 SGHNT and CDR2 YYREEE (reference sequence). CDR3 length equals 17 residues. V gave up 2 bases and J gave up 2 bases, with 17 bases separating them.

This clone was seen a single time. The V gene is TRBV18, the J gene TRBJ1-5; D not resolved. Trimming took 3 bases from V and 1 from J, leaving 7 bases between them. Germline values: CDR1 KGHSH, CDR2 LQKENI. The length of the CDR3 is 14 residues. The chain's CDR3 is CASSPVESNQPQHF. CDR3 nucleotide sequence: TGTGCCAGCTCACCGGTGGAGAGCAATCAGCCCCAGCATTTT.

The V and J genes are TRBV11-2 and TRBJ2-2; no firm D call. Germline V gives CDR1 SGHAT, CDR2 FQNNGV. This CDR3 is 12 amino acids long. Trimming removed 7 bases at V and 8 bases at J, with 11 bases between. The CDR3 here is CASNLVRGELFF. The CDR3 DNA sequence: TGTGCCAGCAACCTAGTCCGGGGGGAGCTGTTTTTT.

The chain joins TRBV24-1 to TRBJ1-2, with 7 bases lining up with TRBD1. CDR3 length: 14 amino acids. Germline V gene data show CDR1 as KGHDR and CDR2 as SFDVKD. With 3 bases clipped from V and 4 bases from J, the junction kept 4 bases outside the gene matches. CDR3 DNA sequence: TGTGCCACCAGTGATAACGACAGGGCCTATGGCTACACCTTC. Translating gives CATSDNDRAYGYTF.

J is TRBJ2-1 and V is TRBV19, with 7 bases lining up with TRBD1. J lost 8 bases, V lost 5 bases, and 15 bases had no gene match. Germline V gene data show CDR1 as LNHDA and CDR2 as SQIVND (reference sequence). The CDR3 loop spans 16 amino acids. The CDR3 protein is CASSPDGDRDGDEQFF. The CDR3 nucleotides are TGTGCCAGTAGTCCTGATGGCGACAGGGATGGGGATGAGCAGTTCTTC.

V is TRBV3-1 (or the pseudogene TRBV3-2) and J is TRBJ2-7, with D maybe TRBD2 (5 bases). The CDR3 is 15 residues long. Germline assignment: CDR1 LGHDT and CDR2 YNNKEL (reference sequence). The V and J ends lost 1 base and 2 bases respectively, with 12 bases between them. The CDR3 DNA follows: TGTGCCAGCAGCCAAGCGGCGGGCCTACCCTACGAGCAGTACTTC. Its protein is CASSQAAGLPYEQYF.